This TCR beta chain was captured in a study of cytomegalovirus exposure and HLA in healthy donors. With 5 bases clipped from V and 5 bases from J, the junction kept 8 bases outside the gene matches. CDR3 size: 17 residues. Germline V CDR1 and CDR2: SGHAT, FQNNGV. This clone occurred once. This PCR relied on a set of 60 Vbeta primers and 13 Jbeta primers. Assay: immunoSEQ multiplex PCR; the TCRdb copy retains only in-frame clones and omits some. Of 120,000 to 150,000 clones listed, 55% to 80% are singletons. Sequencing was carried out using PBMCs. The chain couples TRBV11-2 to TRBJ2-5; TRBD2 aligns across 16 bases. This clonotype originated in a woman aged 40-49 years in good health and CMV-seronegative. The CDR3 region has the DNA TGTGCCAGCAGCCCCGGGACTAGCGGGGGGGTGGGGGAGACCCAGTACTTC. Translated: CASSPGTSGGVGETQYF. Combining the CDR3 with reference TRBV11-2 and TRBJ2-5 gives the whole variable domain EAGVAQSPRYKIIEKRQSVAFWCNPISGHATLYWYQQILGQGPKLLIQFQNNGVVDDSQLPKDRFSAERLKGVDSTLKIQPAKLEDSAVYLCASSPGTSGGVGETQYFGPGTRLLVL.